The subject of this entry is one TCR beta chain. From germline, CDR1 is LGHDT and CDR2 YNNKEL (reference sequence). The CDR3 is 16 amino acids. With 1 base clipped from V and 2 bases from J, the junction kept 6 bases outside the gene matches. Data came from immunoSEQ multiplex PCR; TCRdb stores just in-frame clones and leaves some out. Of about 270,000 clones detected, 80% to 90% appear once; the ten largest clones hold roughly 2.5%. These data come from a study of blood T cell repertoires in COVID-19. This TCR derives from a young woman who had recovered from COVID-19. This chain uses TRBV3-1 (or the pseudogene TRBV3-2) with TRBJ2-5; 8 nucleotides match TRBD2. The specimen was PBMCs or T cells enriched from blood (not recorded which). CDR3 amino acids: CASSQASPSGQETQYF. The DNA for the CDR3 is TGTGCCAGCAGCCAAGCCTCCCCTAGCGGGCAAGAGACCCAGTACTTC.